The 32 T cell receptor beta chains reported below all come from one sample, sequenced in a study of early T cells in non-severe SARS-CoV-2 infection. TCRdb processed the 5' RACE reads anew with MiXCR; each CDR3 protein has one entry. Seen here are tens of thousands of distinct CDR3 sequences, about 14% observed once, and the top ten hold approximately 3.8%. The source material was whole blood, sampled at baseline. Receptors originate from an adult who was a healthcare worker with PCR-confirmed SARS-CoV-2 infection or an uninfected control (not recorded which).

This clonotype showed up just a few times. The chain links TRBV28 to TRBJ2-5, with 11 positions matching TRBD2. Germline CDR1 MDHEN, CDR2 SYDVKM. This CDR3 has 15 amino acids. Trimming cost V 4 bases and J 2 bases; bases outside gene matches: 3. The CDR3 sequence: CASSSRLAGQETQYF. In DNA, the CDR3 is TGTGCCAGCAGTTCCCGACTAGCGGGGCAAGAGACCCAGTACTTC.

This clonotype was recorded many times. J is TRBJ2-1 and V is TRBV7-8; TRBD2 aligns across 8 bases. Germline CDR1 SGHVS, CDR2 FQNEAQ. V was clipped by 5 bases and J by 7 bases; unmatched bases: 10. This CDR3 region has 15 residues. The CDR3 bases are TGTGCCAGCAGCGTACCGGGACTAGGCTTTAATGAGCAGTTCTTC. Amino acids: CASSVPGLGFNEQFF.

This chain joins TRBV24-1 and TRBJ2-7, with D hard to call. The CDR3 totals 15 residues. Per the germline V gene, CDR1 is KGHDR and CDR2 is SFDVKD. The V end was cut by 3 bases, the J end by 0 bases, with 11 bases between. Here the CDR3 DNA reads TGTGCCACCAGTGATCCGAGAACCCGCTCCTACGAGCAGTACTTC. Its translation is CATSDPRTRSYEQYF.

J is TRBJ2-1 and V is TRBV5-5; 15 bases line up with TRBD2. The germline CDR1 and CDR2 sequences are SGHKS and YYEKEE (reference sequence). V shed 4 bases, J shed 6 bases, and the junction held 8 bases outside the gene matches. This CDR3 comprises 17 residues. The CDR3 DNA reads as TGTGCCAGCAGCCCTCCGGGACTAGCGGGAGGCGTCAATGAGCAGTTCTTC. Translating it yields CASSPPGLAGGVNEQFF. Full variable domain (remainder filled in from reference TRBV5-5 and TRBJ2-1): DAGVTQSPTHLIKTRGQQVTLRCSPISGHKSVSWYQQVLGQGPQFIFQYYEKEERGRGNFPDRFSARQFPNYSSELNVNALLLGDSALYLCASSPPGLAGGVNEQFFGPGTRLTVL.

This clonotype was seen a handful of times. This chain uses TRBV7-2 with TRBJ2-3; 10 bases line up with TRBD1. V lost 8 bases, J lost 4 bases, and 6 bases stayed unmatched. The CDR3 loop spans 14 amino acids. The germline V gene encodes CDR1 SGHTA and CDR2 FQGNSA. Here the CDR3 reads CASGRDRGPDTQYF. The CDR3 bases are TGTGCCAGCGGCCGGGACAGGGGACCAGATACGCAGTATTTT.

The CDR3 DNA is TGTGCCAGCAGCTTAGTGGCTTTGGGAGATACGCAGTATTTT. Translated, it gives CASSLVALGDTQYF. V is TRBV7-2 and J is TRBJ2-3; no clear D gene. Germline CDR1 is SGHTA and CDR2 is FQGNSA. This CDR3 region has 14 residues. Trimming shortened V by 1 base and J by 5 bases, and 10 bases separated the two germline ends.

The rearrangement uses TRBV4-1 and TRBJ1-5, with unresolved D. The CDR3 consists of 14 residues. In germline, CDR1 is MGHRA, CDR2 YSYEKL. Trimming took 0 bases from V and 4 from J, leaving 7 bases between them. The CDR3 loop reads CASSQDGQNQPQHF. As DNA, the CDR3 is TGCGCCAGCAGCCAAGACGGGCAGAATCAGCCCCAGCATTTT.

Many counts were recorded for this clonotype. This chain joins TRBV7-9 and TRBJ1-2; D remains ambiguous. CDR1 is SEHNR, CDR2 FQNEAQ, per germline (reference sequence). The V gene lost 5 bases and the J gene lost 8 bases, with 12 bases spanning the gap. The CDR3 length is 12 residues. CDR3 DNA: TGTGCCAGCAGCCCAGGCCAGAGAGGCTACACCTTC. Its translation: CASSPGQRGYTF.

The J gene is TRBJ2-5, the V gene TRBV5-1, with 8 nucleotides matching TRBD2. The trim removed 2 bases at V and 3 bases at J, leaving 3 bases unmatched. The germline V gene encodes CDR1 SGHRS and CDR2 YFSETQ. The CDR3 consists of 14 residues. CDR3: CASSFSAGEETQYF. The CDR3 DNA reads as TGCGCCAGCAGCTTTTCAGCGGGAGAAGAGACCCAGTACTTC.

This clonotype was found a few times. The genes are TRBV7-2 and TRBJ2-1; tentatively, D is TRBD2 (5 bases). CDR1 SGHTA and CDR2 FQGNSA come from the germline V gene. This CDR3 is built from 12 residues. Deletions cut 8 bases from V and 7 bases from J, with 12 bases between. CDR3 nucleotide sequence: TGTGCCAGCGGGCGGGTCAAAAATGAGCAGTTCTTC. It specifies CASGRVKNEQFF.

Ten or more counts support this clonotype. This rearrangement joins TRBV6-1 to TRBJ1-1, with D perhaps TRBD1 (5 bases). The V gene lost 8 bases and the J gene lost 3 bases, with 13 bases spanning the gap. Germline V gene data show CDR1 as MNHNS and CDR2 as SASEGT. The CDR3 loop spans 13 amino acids. The CDR3 is CASGRQGYTEAFF. CDR3 DNA: TGTGCCAGCGGTAGGCAGGGATACACTGAAGCTTTCTTT.

Many counts were recorded for this clonotype. J is TRBJ2-2 and V is TRBV28; possible D gene TRBD2, 5 bases. This CDR3 has 13 amino acids. From germline, CDR1 is MDHEN and CDR2 SYDVKM. The V gene lost 9 bases and the J gene lost 4 bases, with 12 bases spanning the gap. The CDR3 DNA is TGTGCCAGTGGAGAGGGCTTCACCGGGGAGCTGTTTTTT. This encodes CASGEGFTGELFF.

The table lists this clonotype with many counts. V is TRBV24-1 and J is TRBJ2-1; 8 nucleotides match TRBD1. The CDR3 is 16 amino acids. After removal of 3 bases from V and 4 bases from J, the junction contained 7 bases not matched to a gene. CDR1 is KGHDR and CDR2 is SFDVKD in the germline V gene. The CDR3 DNA reads TGTGCCACCAGTGATCCAGGACAGGGAGGATACAATGAGCAGTTCTTC. Its translation is CATSDPGQGGYNEQFF.

This clonotype came up a few times. The chain carries TRBV12-3 or TRBV12-4 and TRBJ2-7; D call uncertain. The ends were cut back, 4 bases at V and 5 bases at J, with 12 bases in the middle. This CDR3 spans 13 amino acids. As DNA, the CDR3 is TGTGCCAGCAGTTCTACCTCCCCAAACGAGCAGTACTTC. Its protein product is CASSSTSPNEQYF.

A few counts support this clonotype. The J gene is TRBJ1-1, the V gene TRBV2, with D tentatively TRBD1 (6 bases). Germline V gene lookup returns CDR1 SNHLY and CDR2 FYNNEI. This CDR3 contains 13 residues. The V and J ends lost 8 bases and 0 bases respectively, with 10 bases between them. The CDR3: CASLQGMNTEAFF. In nucleotides, the CDR3 is TGTGCCAGCCTACAGGGCATGAACACTGAAGCTTTCTTT.

The V gene is TRBV9, the J gene TRBJ1-6; a possible D gene is TRBD1 (6 bases). CDR1 and CDR2 (germline): SGDLS, YYNGEE. The CDR3 length is 14 residues. V was trimmed by 4 bases and J by 8 bases, leaving 13 bases between them. In DNA, the CDR3 is TGTGCCAGCAGCATACGAGGGGGGCATTCACCCCTCCACTTT. Protein product: CASSIRGGHSPLHF.

The chain employs TRBV18 and TRBJ2-7; D might be TRBD1 (5 bases). Germline assignment: CDR1 KGHSH and CDR2 LQKENI. V lost 4 bases and J lost 2, with 9 bases in between. This CDR3 contains 13 residues. The CDR3 is CASSQGKAYEQYF. DNA of the CDR3: TGTGCCAGCTCACAGGGGAAGGCCTACGAGCAGTACTTC. Drawing the rest from reference TRBV18 and TRBJ2-7, the complete variable domain is NAGVMQNPRHLVRRRGQEARLRCSPMKGHSHVYWYRQLPEEGLKFMVYLQKENIIDESGMPKERFSAEFPKEGPSILRIQQVVRGDSAAYFCASSQGKAYEQYFGPGTRLTVT.

This chain uses TRBV9 with TRBJ2-7, with 8 bases that match TRBD2. With V trimmed by 4 bases and J by 4 bases, 7 bases remained unmatched. Germline CDR1 reads SGDLS; CDR2 reads YYNGEE. The CDR3 totals 14 residues. This chain's CDR3 is CASSSTSGPYEQYF. CDR3 in DNA: TGTGCCAGCAGCTCTACTAGCGGCCCTTACGAGCAGTACTTC.

This clonotype has a count of ten or more. The chain uses TRBV4-1 and TRBJ2-3; TRBD2 matches at 9 bases. Germline lookup yields CDR1 MGHRA and CDR2 YSYEKL. This CDR3 is 16 amino acids long. After removal of 0 bases from V and 2 bases from J, the junction contained 3 bases not matched to a gene. CDR3 nucleotide sequence: TGCGCCAGCAGCCAAGATCCTAGCGGGGACACAGATACGCAGTATTTT. Protein: CASSQDPSGDTDTQYF.

This clonotype was seen repeatedly, ten times or more. This chain uses TRBV12-3 or TRBV12-4 with TRBJ2-5, with 10 bases identical to TRBD1. The CDR3 has 14 residues. J was trimmed by 5 bases and V by 3 bases; bases with no gene match: 3. The CDR3 region has the DNA TGTGCCAGCAGTTTGGGGACAGGGGTGGAGACCCAGTACTTC. As protein: CASSLGTGVETQYF.

There are a few counts of this clonotype. DNA of the CDR3: TGCAGGGGACTAGGGGGCGGAGAGCAGTACTTC. This encodes CRGLGGGEQYF. The chain combines TRBV20-1 with TRBJ2-7, with D possibly TRBD2 on 8 matching bases. The V gene's germline CDR1 is DFQATT and CDR2 SNEGSKA (reference sequence). The CDR3 is 11 amino acids.

J is TRBJ2-1 and V is TRBV3-1; D may be TRBD1 (5 bases). Germline values: CDR1 LGHDT, CDR2 YNNKEL (reference sequence). The V end lost 0 bases, the J end lost 9 bases, and 18 bases lay between the germline ends. This CDR3 has 16 residues. The CDR3 nucleotides are TGTGCCAGCAGCCAAGACCTTTTAGGGGTAAAGTTTGAGCAGTTCTTC. This encodes CASSQDLLGVKFEQFF.

The V call is TRBV4-1, the J call TRBJ2-7; 7 bases match TRBD2. The junction had 4 bases not matched to a gene; V was cut back by 0 bases and J by 2 bases. Germline loops: CDR1 MGHRA, CDR2 YSYEKL. The CDR3 runs to 15 residues. CDR3 in DNA: TGCGCCAGCAGCCAAGACCCCCGGGGGGCCTACGAGCAGTACTTC. Translation: CASSQDPRGAYEQYF.

This chain links TRBV25-1 with TRBJ1-1; D gene ambiguous. CDR3 length: 11 residues. Looked up from germline, CDR1 is MGHDK and CDR2 is SYGVNS. V shed 7 bases and J shed 3 bases, with 6 bases lying between them. The CDR3 bases are TGTGCCAGCACGAGATACACTGAAGCTTTCTTT. It is translated as CASTRYTEAFF.

This chain links TRBV5-1 with TRBJ2-1; 8 bases fit TRBD2. Germline V gives CDR1 SGHRS, CDR2 YFSETQ. The CDR3 is made up of 15 amino acids. The V segment lost 1 base and the J segment 3 bases; nucleotides outside the gene matches: 3. CDR3 in amino acids: CASSLREGVYNEQFF. DNA of the CDR3: TGCGCCAGCAGCTTGCGGGAGGGCGTCTACAATGAGCAGTTCTTC.

Only one count was recorded for this clonotype. This chain connects TRBV18 to TRBJ2-1, with D possibly being TRBD1 (6 bases). The CDR3 sequence is 14 residues long. Trimming removed 6 bases from V and 5 bases from J, with 14 bases in between. The germline gives CDR1 KGHSH, CDR2 LQKENI. The CDR3 is CASSLSRGNNEQFF. Written as DNA, the CDR3 is TGTGCCAGCTCTCTTTCCAGGGGAAACAATGAGCAGTTCTTC.

This sequence joins TRBV3-1 and TRBJ2-3, with D possibly being TRBD2 (5 bases). CDR1 LGHDT and CDR2 YNNKEL come from the germline V gene (reference sequence). CDR3 length equals 14 residues. The V gene lost 0 bases and the J gene lost 3 bases, with 7 bases spanning the gap. The CDR3 sequence: CASSQEGRTDTQYF. CDR3 nucleotides: TGTGCCAGCAGCCAAGAAGGGAGAACAGATACGCAGTATTTT.

This clonotype was seen a handful of times. The rearrangement uses TRBV25-1 and TRBJ2-7; no definite D call. V gave up 8 bases and J gave up 2 bases, with 10 bases separating them. Germline lookup yields CDR1 MGHDK and CDR2 SYGVNS. CDR3 size: 12 residues. CDR3 protein: CASSPSPYEQYF. Written as DNA, the CDR3 is TGTGCCAGCTCCCCCTCTCCCTACGAGCAGTACTTC.

This clonotype was recorded many times. V and J are TRBV7-9 and TRBJ2-3; 10 nucleotides agree with TRBD2. Germline CDR1 reads SEHNR; CDR2 reads FQNEAQ (reference sequence). The junction had 10 bases not matched to a gene; V was cut back by 5 bases and J by 5 bases. The CDR3 totals 16 residues. The DNA of the CDR3 is TGTGCCAGCAGCGGTCTAGCGGGAGTAGGGGTAGATACGCAGTATTTT. Translated, it gives CASSGLAGVGVDTQYF.

The table lists this clonotype with a few counts. The V gene is TRBV5-1, the J gene TRBJ2-1; D call uncertain. The CDR3 spans 15 residues. Germline CDR1 reads SGHRS; CDR2 reads YFSETQ. Trimming pared 0 bases from V and 0 bases from J, leaving 7 bases between. DNA for the CDR3: TGCGCCAGCAGCTTGGCTCGTAACTCCTACAATGAGCAGTTCTTC. It translates to CASSLARNSYNEQFF. The full variable domain, rest sourced from reference TRBV5-1 and TRBJ2-1, is KAGVTQTPRYLIKTRGQQVTLSCSPISGHRSVSWYQQTPGQGLQFLFEYFSETQRNKGNFPGRFSGRQFSNSRSEMNVSTLELGDSALYLCASSLARNSYNEQFFGPGTRLTVL.

The chain joins TRBV10-2 to TRBJ2-2, with D hard to call. This CDR3 is built from 15 residues. The germline V and J ends were trimmed by 7 bases and 0 bases, with 12 bases remaining between them. Per germline, CDR1 WSHSY and CDR2 SAAADI. Here the CDR3 reads CASTSVGANTGELFF. In DNA, the CDR3 is TGCGCCAGCACGTCGGTAGGCGCGAACACCGGGGAGCTGTTTTTT.

This clonotype showed up just a few times. The J gene is TRBJ1-5, the V gene TRBV4-1; no definite D call. Trimming cost V 4 bases and J 1 base, with 14 bases left between them. This CDR3 has 16 residues. In germline, CDR1 is MGHRA, CDR2 YSYEKL. The CDR3 bases are TGCGCCAGCAGCCGGGTAATACTAGGAAGCAATCAGCCCCAGCATTTT. Its translation is CASSRVILGSNQPQHF.